The next 8 T cell receptor beta chains were all read from a single sample in a study of blood T cell repertoires in COVID-19. Sequencing was performed with immunoSEQ multiplex PCR; in TCRdb, only in-frame clones are kept and a portion is missing. The data hold about 130,000 clones, with 75% to 90% observed a single time. The specimen was PBMCs or T cells enriched from blood (not recorded which). These receptors were obtained from a young man who had recovered from COVID-19.

The chain employs TRBV24-1 and TRBJ2-5; a weak D match, TRBD2 (5 bases). Trimming removed 2 bases at V and 4 bases at J, with 7 bases between. CDR1 and CDR2 (germline): KGHDR, SFDVKD. The CDR3 covers 13 residues. Here the CDR3 reads CATSDSRGETQYF. CDR3 sequence (DNA): TGTGCCACCAGTGATTCCCGGGGAGAGACCCAGTACTTC.

J is TRBJ1-1 and V is TRBV4-1, with 8 bases lining up with TRBD1. This CDR3 is 16 amino acids long. Trimming removed 1 base from V and 4 bases from J; junction bases left unmatched: 8. CDR1 and CDR2 (germline): MGHRA, YSYEKL. The CDR3: CASSQAAGQGGTEAFF. The CDR3 DNA follows: TGCGCCAGCAGCCAAGCTGCAGGACAGGGTGGCACTGAAGCTTTCTTT.

J is TRBJ2-1 and V is TRBV19; the D gene is possibly TRBD2 (6 bases). There are 15 residues in the CDR3. Trimming stripped 4 bases from V and 5 bases from J, with 15 bases between. The germline V gene has CDR1 LNHDA and CDR2 SQIVND (reference sequence). CDR3 sequence (DNA): TGTGCCAGTAGTAAGGAGGGAGGATACAACAATGAGCAGTTCTTC. This sequence encodes CASSKEGGYNNEQFF.

Written as DNA, the CDR3 is TGCGCCAGCAGCTTGACAGGGGGCCGAAACTATGGCTACACCTTC. Its protein product is CASSLTGGRNYGYTF. The gene calls are TRBV5-1 and TRBJ1-2, with 9 bases that match TRBD1. There are 15 residues in the CDR3. V was pared by 1 base and J by 2 bases, with 3 bases of the junction left unmatched. The V gene's germline CDR1 is SGHRS and CDR2 YFSETQ.

DNA of the CDR3: TGTGCCAGCAGCTTGGAAGTAGGAGATGGAGCTTTCTTT. Amino acids: CASSLEVGDGAFF. The rearrangement joins TRBV5-4 to TRBJ1-1; D remains ambiguous. This CDR3 has 13 residues. CDR1 SGHNT and CDR2 YYREEE come from the germline V gene (reference sequence). Between the trimmed V and J ends, which lost 0 bases and 10 bases, there was a span of 13 bases.

J is TRBJ1-1 and V is TRBV2; TRBD1 is a possible D gene (6 bases). V was cut by 4 bases and J by 1 base, with 7 bases left in between. CDR1 and CDR2 (germline): SNHLY, FYNNEI. This CDR3 has 13 residues. CDR3 protein: CASSAGQNTEAFF. The CDR3 DNA is TGTGCCAGCAGTGCGGGACAGAACACTGAAGCTTTCTTT.

The chain recombines TRBV7-9 with TRBJ1-1, with D hard to call. The V gene's germline CDR1 is SEHNR and CDR2 FQNEAQ (reference sequence). The CDR3 is 14 residues long. The germline V and J ends were trimmed by 5 bases and 4 bases, with 14 bases remaining between them. CDR3 sequence reads: CASSASGGITEAFF. The CDR3 bases are TGTGCCAGCAGCGCTTCAGGTGGTATCACTGAAGCTTTCTTT.

This clone came up once. V and J are TRBV19 and TRBJ2-7, with 8 bases matching TRBD1. Germline-derived CDR1 and CDR2 are LNHDA and SQIVND (reference sequence). The CDR3 totals 15 residues. With 1 base clipped from V and 3 bases from J, the junction kept 5 bases outside the gene matches. DNA for the CDR3: TGTGCCAGTAGTATAGGGACAGGGAATTACTACGAGCAGTACTTC. The encoded protein is CASSIGTGNYYEQYF.